This T cell receptor beta chain was identified in a study of blood T cell repertoires in COVID-19. Across the study: In each case, the material was cDNA or gDNA derived from T cells, B-cell-depleted T cells, or PBMCs.

Profiled with immunoSEQ multiplex PCR; TCRdb holds only in-frame clones, not every one. Of 180,000 or so clones listed, 70% to 90% were seen once; the top ten hold roughly 8.2%. The CDR3 loop spans 13 amino acids. Germline values: CDR1 MDHEN, CDR2 SYDVKM. The ends lost 6 bases at V and 6 bases at J; junction bases unmatched: 7. The sequence was collected from a man in his 60s with acute or convalescent COVID-19. The gene calls are TRBV28 and TRBJ1-2; 7 bases match TRBD1. Sequencing used peripheral blood. The CDR3 DNA is TGTGCCAGCAGGGGGCAGGGGGAGAATGGCTACACCTTC. Amino acids: CASRGQGENGYTF.